This T cell receptor beta chain is drawn from a study of blood T cell repertoires in COVID-19. Germline V gives CDR1 SGHNT, CDR2 YYREEE (reference sequence). CDR3 length equals 14 residues. Trimming removed 0 bases at V and 1 base at J, with 7 bases between. Data came from immunoSEQ multiplex PCR; TCRdb stores just in-frame clones and leaves some out. The table lists 210,000 or so clones, roughly nine tenths of them singletons, with roughly 2.4% in the top ten. The sample comprised peripheral blood. The rearrangement links TRBV5-4 to TRBJ1-2; no clear D. This TCR derives from a woman between 45 and 60 years old with acute or convalescent COVID-19. The CDR3 is CASSLDSLNYGYTF. In DNA form, the CDR3 reads TGTGCCAGCAGCTTGGACTCTCTTAACTATGGCTACACCTTC.